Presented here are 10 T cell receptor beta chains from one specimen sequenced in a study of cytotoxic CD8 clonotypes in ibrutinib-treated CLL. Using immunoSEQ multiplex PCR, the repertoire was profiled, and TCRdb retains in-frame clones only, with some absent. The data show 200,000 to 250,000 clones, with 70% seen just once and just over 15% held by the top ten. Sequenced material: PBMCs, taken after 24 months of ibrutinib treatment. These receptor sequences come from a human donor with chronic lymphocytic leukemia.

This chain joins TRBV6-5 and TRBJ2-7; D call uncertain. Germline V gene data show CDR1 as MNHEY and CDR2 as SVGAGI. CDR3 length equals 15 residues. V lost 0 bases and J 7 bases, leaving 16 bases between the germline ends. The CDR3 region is CASSYSRSALGEQYF. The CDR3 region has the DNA TGTGCCAGCAGTTACTCCCGGTCAGCCCTGGGGGAGCAGTACTTC.

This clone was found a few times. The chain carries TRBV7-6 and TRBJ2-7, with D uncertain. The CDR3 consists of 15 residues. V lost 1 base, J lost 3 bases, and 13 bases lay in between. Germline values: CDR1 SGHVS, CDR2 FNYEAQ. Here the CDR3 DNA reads TGTGCCAGCAGCTTAGAATCGAGCGCGATCTACGAGCAGTACTTC. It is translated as CASSLESSAIYEQYF.

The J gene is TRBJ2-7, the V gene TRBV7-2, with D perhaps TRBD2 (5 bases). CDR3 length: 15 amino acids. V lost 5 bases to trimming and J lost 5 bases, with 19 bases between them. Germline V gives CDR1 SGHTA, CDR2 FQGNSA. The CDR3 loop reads CASSLVLGLGHEQYF. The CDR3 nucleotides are TGTGCCAGCAGCCTGGTTCTCGGACTCGGCCACGAGCAGTACTTC.

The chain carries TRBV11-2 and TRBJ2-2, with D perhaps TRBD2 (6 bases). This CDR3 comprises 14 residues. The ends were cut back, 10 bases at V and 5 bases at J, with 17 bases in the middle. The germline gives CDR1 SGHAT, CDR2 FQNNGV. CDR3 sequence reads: CATRRGSSTGELFF. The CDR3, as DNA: TGTGCCACCAGACGGGGGAGTTCTACCGGGGAGCTGTTTTTT.

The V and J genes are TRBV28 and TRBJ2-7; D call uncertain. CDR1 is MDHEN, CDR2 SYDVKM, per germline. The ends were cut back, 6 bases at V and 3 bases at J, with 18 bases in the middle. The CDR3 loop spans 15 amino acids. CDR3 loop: CASSKVKLLRYEQYF. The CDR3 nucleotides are TGTGCCAGCAGCAAGGTAAAACTCCTGCGCTACGAGCAGTACTTC.

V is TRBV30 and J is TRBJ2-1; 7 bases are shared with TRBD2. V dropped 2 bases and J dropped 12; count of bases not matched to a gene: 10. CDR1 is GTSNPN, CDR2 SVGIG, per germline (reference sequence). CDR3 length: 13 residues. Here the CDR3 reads CAWSLAGVFGQFF. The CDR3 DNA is TGTGCCTGGAGTCTCGCGGGAGTTTTCGGGCAGTTCTTC.

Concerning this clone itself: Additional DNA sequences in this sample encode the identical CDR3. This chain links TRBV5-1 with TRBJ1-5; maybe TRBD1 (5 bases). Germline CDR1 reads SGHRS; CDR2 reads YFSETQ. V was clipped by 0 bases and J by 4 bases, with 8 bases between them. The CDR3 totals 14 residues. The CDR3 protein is CASSLVGGNQPQHF. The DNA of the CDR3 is TGCGCCAGCAGCTTGGTGGGGGGTAATCAGCCCCAGCATTTT.

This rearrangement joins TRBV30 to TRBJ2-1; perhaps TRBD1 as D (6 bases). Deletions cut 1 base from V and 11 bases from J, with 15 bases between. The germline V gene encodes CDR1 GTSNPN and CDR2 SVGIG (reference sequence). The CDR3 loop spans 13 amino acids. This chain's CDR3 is CAWSGDTGWKQFF. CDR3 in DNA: TGTGCCTGGAGTGGAGATACAGGGTGGAAGCAGTTCTTC.

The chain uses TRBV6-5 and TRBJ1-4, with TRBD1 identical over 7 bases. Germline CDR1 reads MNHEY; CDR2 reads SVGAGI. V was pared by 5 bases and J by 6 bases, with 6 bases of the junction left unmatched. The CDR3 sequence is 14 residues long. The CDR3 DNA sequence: TGTGCCAGCAGTACGACAGGGTCGGATGAAAAACTGTTTTTT. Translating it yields CASSTTGSDEKLFF.

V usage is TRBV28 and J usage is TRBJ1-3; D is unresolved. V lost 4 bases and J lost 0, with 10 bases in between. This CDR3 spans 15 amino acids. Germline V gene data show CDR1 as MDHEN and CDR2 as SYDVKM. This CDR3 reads CASSSRRHSGNTIYF. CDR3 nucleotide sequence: TGTGCCAGCAGTTCGAGGCGGCACTCTGGAAACACCATATATTTT.